A single sample gave rise to the 32 T cell receptor beta chains below, sequenced in a study of T cells in Graves' hyperthyroidism and ophthalmopathy. Amplification of TCR beta CDR3 regions was performed using RNA transcripts as template. Primed by the HTBI set, a first-round RT-PCR was run on the TCR CDR3. TCRdb recomputed calls from the multiplex PCR reads with MiXCR, one row per CDR3 protein. Here the sample spans 550,000 to 600,000 distinct CDR3 sequences, about 14% being singletons. Sequencing used blood. The receptors come from a woman between 18 and 30 years old with Graves' ophthalmopathy.

The chain employs TRBV6-2 or TRBV6-3 and TRBJ1-1; D call uncertain. The CDR3 is 13 amino acids. Germline V gene data show CDR1 as MNHEY and CDR2 as SVGEGT. Trimming left V 6 bases short and J 5 bases short, with 13 bases between. CDR3 loop: CASRKTLRTEAFF. In nucleotides, the CDR3 is TGTGCCAGCAGAAAGACCTTACGGACTGAAGCTTTCTTT.

Ten or more counts support this clonotype. The rearrangement joins TRBV7-6 to TRBJ1-1; 8 bases fit TRBD1. From germline, CDR1 is SGHVS and CDR2 FNYEAQ. The CDR3 runs 16 residues. V lost 5 bases and J lost 5; bases outside the gene matches: 13. CDR3 DNA: TGTGCCAGCAGCCGTTCCTTGGACAGGGATGGTACTGAAGCTTTCTTT. Its protein product is CASSRSLDRDGTEAFF.

There are many counts of this clonotype. V gene TRBV28 combines with J gene TRBJ2-5; TRBD1 matches 7 bases. The CDR3 has 15 residues. With 4 bases clipped from V and 1 base from J, the junction kept 6 bases outside the gene matches. The V gene's germline CDR1 is MDHEN and CDR2 SYDVKM. DNA of the CDR3: TGTGCCAGCAGTTCCCGTCGGGACAGCCAAGAGACCCAGTACTTC. It specifies CASSSRRDSQETQYF.

The table lists this clonotype with many counts. V usage is TRBV2 and J usage is TRBJ2-1; TRBD2 agrees at 9 bases. The CDR3 contains 15 residues. Germline V gene lookup returns CDR1 SNHLY and CDR2 FYNNEI. After removal of 8 bases from V and 4 bases from J, the junction contained 9 bases not matched to a gene. CDR3 bases: TGTGCCAGCGTTCGATGGCGGGAGGGATACAATGAGCAGTTCTTC. Its protein product is CASVRWREGYNEQFF. Drawing the rest from reference TRBV2 and TRBJ2-1, the complete variable domain is EPEVTQTPSHQVTQMGQEVILRCVPISNHLYFYWYRQILGQKVEFLVSFYNNEISEKSEIFDDQFSVERPDGSNFTLKIRSTKLEDSAMYFCASVRWREGYNEQFFGPGTRLTVL.

This clonotype was detected ten times or more. The gene calls are TRBV28 and TRBJ2-3; TRBD2 aligns across 8 bases. The CDR3 sequence is 14 residues long. V gave up 6 bases and J gave up 4 bases; unmatched junction bases: 6. Germline V CDR1 and CDR2: MDHEN, SYDVKM. CDR3 bases: TGTGCCAGCAGCCCGGGGGGGAACGCAGATACGCAGTATTTT. Amino acid sequence: CASSPGGNADTQYF.

This clonotype was seen a few times. The J gene is TRBJ2-1, the V gene TRBV18, with 7 bases fitting TRBD2. CDR3 length equals 15 residues. Germline V gene lookup returns CDR1 KGHSH and CDR2 LQKENI. Unmatched junction bases numbered 8, after V lost 5 bases and J lost 4 bases. The DNA for the CDR3 is TGTGCCAGCTCAGATATAGCGGGCCGGTACAATGAGCAGTTCTTC. Amino acid sequence: CASSDIAGRYNEQFF.

At least ten counts were recorded for this clonotype. This chain joins TRBV28 and TRBJ1-2; no clear D. There are 13 residues in the CDR3. Between the trimmed V and J ends, which lost 1 base and 3 bases, there was a span of 6 bases. The germline gives CDR1 MDHEN, CDR2 SYDVKM. CDR3 nucleotide sequence: TGTGCCAGCAGTTTATCGGCACACTATGGCTACACCTTC. Protein product: CASSLSAHYGYTF.

The table lists this clonotype with many counts. The rearrangement uses TRBV12-3 or TRBV12-4 and TRBJ2-7; TRBD2 agrees at 11 bases. With 6 bases clipped from V and 2 bases from J, the junction kept 3 bases outside the gene matches. The CDR3 is 14 residues long. CDR3 sequence: CASSQGLAAYEQYF. CDR3 DNA: TGTGCCAGCAGCCAGGGACTAGCGGCCTACGAGCAGTACTTC.

This clonotype was recorded at least ten times. The V call is TRBV10-3, the J call TRBJ1-5; no firm D call. Germline CDR1 ENHRY, CDR2 SYGVKD. The CDR3 consists of 16 residues. V dropped 0 bases and J dropped 5 bases, with 14 bases sitting between them. This chain's CDR3 is CAISESRSGTDQPQHF. In DNA, the CDR3 is TGTGCCATCAGTGAGTCGAGGTCAGGAACTGATCAGCCCCAGCATTTT.

There are many counts of this clonotype. The rearrangement links TRBV7-2 to TRBJ2-6; D tentatively reads TRBD1 or TRBD2 (5 bases each). Germline V lookup: CDR1 SGHTA, CDR2 FQGNSA. V was trimmed by 2 bases and J by 4 bases, leaving 9 bases between them. The CDR3 has 15 amino acids. DNA of the CDR3: TGTGCCAGCAGCTTAAGTGGGACCGGGGCCAACGTCCTGACTTTC. This gives the protein CASSLSGTGANVLTF.

The J gene is TRBJ2-7, the V gene TRBV7-3; D is ambiguous. The CDR3 covers 13 residues. V lost 2 bases and J 5 bases, leaving 10 bases between the germline ends. Germline V gene data show CDR1 as SGHTA and CDR2 as FQGTGA. The CDR3: CASSLGSLNEQYF. The CDR3, as DNA: TGTGCCAGCAGCTTAGGGTCTTTAAACGAGCAGTACTTC.

The sample holds many counts of this clonotype. The V and J genes are TRBV9 and TRBJ2-2; 9 bases align to TRBD2. Germline trimming cut 0 bases from V and 5 bases from J; bases unmatched to any gene: 5. CDR1 and CDR2 from the germline V gene are SGDLS and YYNGEE. The CDR3 spans 16 residues. Here the CDR3 reads CASSVGGLASTGELFF. In nucleotides, the CDR3 is TGTGCCAGCAGCGTAGGTGGACTAGCGTCTACCGGGGAGCTGTTTTTT. Complete variable domain (other parts from reference TRBV9 and TRBJ2-2): DSGVTQTPKHLITATGQRVTLRCSPRSGDLSVYWYQQSLDQGLQFLIQYYNGEERAKGNILERFSAQQFPDLHSELNLSSLELGDSALYFCASSVGGLASTGELFFGEGSRLTVL.

The V gene is TRBV4-1, the J gene TRBJ2-7; D ambiguous. V gave up 4 bases and J gave up 0 bases, with 10 bases separating them. CDR3 size: 14 residues. Germline V gene lookup returns CDR1 MGHRA and CDR2 YSYEKL. The CDR3 spells CASSLGSSSYEQYF. For the CDR3, the DNA is TGCGCCAGCAGCCTGGGTAGCAGCTCCTACGAGCAGTACTTC.

This clonotype occurred a few times. The chain carries TRBV29-1 and TRBJ2-7, with D perhaps TRBD1 or TRBD2 (6 bases each). V was cut by 4 bases and J by 0 bases, with 10 bases left in between. Germline V gives CDR1 SQVTM, CDR2 ANQGSEA. CDR3 size: 13 residues. CDR3 sequence: CSVGRGSSYEQYF. As DNA, the CDR3 is TGCAGCGTTGGGAGGGGGAGCTCCTACGAGCAGTACTTC.

This clonotype was detected many times. This chain connects TRBV7-2 to TRBJ2-7, with D possibly TRBD1 on 6 matching bases. The germline gives CDR1 SGHTA, CDR2 FQGNSA. With 4 bases removed from V and 0 bases from J, the gap between germline ends came to 16 bases. This CDR3 is built from 16 residues. CDR3 in DNA: TGTGCCAGCAGCTCGGGACATCCAAGGATCTCCTACGAGCAGTACTTC. Translation: CASSSGHPRISYEQYF.

At least ten counts were recorded for this clonotype. V and J are TRBV7-3 and TRBJ1-1, with D unclear. CDR3 length: 16 amino acids. Trimming cost V 2 bases and J 5 bases, with 18 bases left between them. Germline lookup yields CDR1 SGHTA and CDR2 FQGTGA. CDR3 amino acids: CASSLGVPGPGTEAFF. DNA for the CDR3: TGTGCCAGCAGCTTAGGCGTCCCCGGGCCAGGTACTGAAGCTTTCTTT.

The J gene is TRBJ1-5, the V gene TRBV20-1; TRBD1 matches 8 bases. The germline V gene encodes CDR1 DFQATT and CDR2 SNEGSKA (reference sequence). This CDR3 spans 16 amino acids. Trimming took 2 bases from V and 0 from J; bases not matched to a gene: 6. CDR3 residues: CSARRGTGYSNQPQHF. Written as DNA, the CDR3 is TGCAGTGCTAGACGAGGGACAGGTTATAGCAATCAGCCCCAGCATTTT.

This clonotype occurred many times. This chain uses TRBV12-3 or TRBV12-4 with TRBJ2-3; maybe TRBD1 (6 bases). Trimming took 6 bases from V and 7 from J, leaving 14 bases between them. The CDR3 length is 13 residues. The DNA of the CDR3 is TGTGCCAGCAGCCTTGGACAGTTTCATACGCAGTATTTT. Its translation: CASSLGQFHTQYF.

This chain uses TRBV4-1 with TRBJ2-3; D not resolved. V dropped 1 base and J dropped 0 bases, with 8 bases sitting between them. The germline gives CDR1 MGHRA, CDR2 YSYEKL. This CDR3 spans 15 amino acids. Here the CDR3 DNA reads TGCGCCAGCAGCCAAGTGGGATCTAGCACAGATACGCAGTATTTT. Its protein is CASSQVGSSTDTQYF.

The chain links TRBV29-1 to TRBJ2-5, with D perhaps TRBD1 (5 bases). Germline CDR1 and CDR2: SQVTM and ANQGSEA. V was shortened by 4 bases and J by 5 bases, with 8 bases between the two germline ends. CDR3 size: 11 residues. CDR3 protein: CSVAPGETQYF. CDR3 DNA: TGCAGCGTTGCTCCAGGGGAGACCCAGTACTTC.

In this sample, this clonotype turned up many times. V is TRBV4-3 and J is TRBJ1-5; 8 nucleotides match TRBD1. The V gene's germline CDR1 is LGHNA and CDR2 YSLEER. This CDR3 contains 15 residues. Germline trimming cut 4 bases from V and 5 bases from J; bases unmatched to any gene: 7. CDR3 sequence: CASSPRTGMDQPQHF. The DNA of the CDR3 is TGCGCCAGCAGCCCGAGGACAGGGATGGATCAGCCCCAGCATTTT.

This clonotype was detected only a few times. The chain has TRBV2 and TRBJ1-3; unclear D gene. Trimming left V 6 bases short and J 0 bases short, with 12 bases between. Germline loops: CDR1 SNHLY, CDR2 FYNNEI. CDR3 length: 15 amino acids. CDR3 residues: CASRAYEVSGNTIYF. The CDR3 DNA is TGTGCCAGCAGGGCCTACGAGGTCTCTGGAAACACCATATATTTT.

The gene calls are TRBV20-1 and TRBJ2-7; D is uncertain. The CDR3 consists of 13 residues. CDR1 and CDR2 (germline): DFQATT, SNEGSKA (reference sequence). Trimming shortened V by 2 bases and J by 0 bases, and 8 bases separated the two germline ends. CDR3 amino acids: CSARPILSYEQYF. CDR3 DNA: TGCAGTGCTAGACCCATACTCTCCTACGAGCAGTACTTC.

This clonotype was seen a few times. This chain connects TRBV4-2 to TRBJ2-1, with 11 nucleotides matching TRBD2. V lost 5 bases, J lost 8 bases, and 11 bases stayed unmatched. In germline, CDR1 is LGHNA, CDR2 YNFKEQ. The CDR3 is made up of 16 amino acids. CDR3 loop: CASSIRTSGSVYEQFF. The CDR3 DNA reads TGTGCCAGCAGCATCCGTACTAGCGGGAGTGTTTATGAGCAGTTCTTC.

This clonotype was detected a few times. V and J are TRBV19 and TRBJ1-1; no reliable D call. The CDR3 consists of 13 residues. V was clipped by 1 base and J by 1 base, with 4 bases between them. Germline-derived CDR1 and CDR2 are LNHDA and SQIVND (reference sequence). DNA for the CDR3: TGTGCCAGTAGTATAGGGGAGAACACTGAAGCTTTCTTT. Encoded protein: CASSIGENTEAFF.

This clonotype was seen ten or more times. The rearrangement uses TRBV3-1 and TRBJ1-1; 8 bases align to TRBD1. The CDR3 has 15 amino acids. Germline CDR1 and CDR2: LGHDT and YNNKEL (reference sequence). J gave up 5 bases and V 1 base, and 6 bases lay outside the gene matches. CDR3 residues: CASSQGDRLGTEAFF. The CDR3, as DNA: TGTGCCAGCAGCCAAGGGGACAGGCTGGGGACTGAAGCTTTCTTT.

This clonotype was found a few times. The chain links TRBV6-1 to TRBJ1-3; D not certain. The CDR3 covers 14 residues. CDR1 and CDR2 (germline): MNHNS, SASEGT. Trimming took 6 bases from V and 1 from J, leaving 10 bases between them. The CDR3 loop reads CASRRVESGNTIYF. In DNA form, the CDR3 reads TGTGCCAGCAGGCGGGTAGAGTCTGGAAACACCATATATTTT.

The rearrangement uses TRBV20-1 and TRBJ2-5, with 10 bases identical to TRBD2. Germline trimming cut 0 bases from V and 5 bases from J; bases unmatched to any gene: 18. Per germline, CDR1 DFQATT and CDR2 SNEGSKA (reference sequence). The CDR3 is 19 amino acids. The CDR3 DNA reads as TGCAGTGCTAGAGAGGTCAGCGGGAGGGCCTTATTGGTGGATGAGACCCAGTACTTC. This gives the protein CSAREVSGRALLVDETQYF.

This clonotype was counted a single time. This sequence joins TRBV19 and TRBJ1-5; D ambiguous. CDR3 size: 14 residues. Trimming shortened V by 6 bases and J by 5 bases, and 14 bases separated the two germline ends. Germline V CDR1 and CDR2: LNHDA, SQIVND (reference sequence). The CDR3 DNA follows: TGTGCCAGTAGCCTTGGCGAGAGTTATCAGCCCCAGCATTTT. Amino acid sequence: CASSLGESYQPQHF. Variable domain in full (rest from reference TRBV19 and TRBJ1-5): DGGITQSPKYLFRKEGQNVTLSCEQNLNHDAMYWYRQDPGQGLRLIYYSQIVNDFQKGDIAEGYSVSREKKESFPLTVTSAQKNPTAFYLCASSLGESYQPQHFGDGTRLSIL.

In this sample, this clonotype turned up many times. The gene calls are TRBV3-1 and TRBJ2-4, with D uncertain. Trimming left V 1 base short and J 1 base short, with 5 bases between. CDR3 length equals 14 residues. Germline CDR1 and CDR2: LGHDT and YNNKEL (reference sequence). CDR3 in amino acids: CASSQADAKNIQYF. As DNA, the CDR3 is TGTGCCAGCAGCCAAGCGGACGCCAAAAACATTCAGTACTTC.

This clonotype turned up a few times. The CDR3 loop reads CASTSWGGGEQYF. The DNA of the CDR3 is TGTGCCTCCACTAGCTGGGGGGGAGGCGAGCAGTACTTC. The rearrangement joins TRBV19 to TRBJ2-7, with TRBD2 matching 7 bases. The CDR3 has 13 amino acids. Germline values: CDR1 LNHDA, CDR2 SQIVND (reference sequence). The V gene end was trimmed by 11 bases and the J gene end by 6 bases; junction bases not matched to a gene: 13.

This chain joins TRBV27 and TRBJ2-3; 8 nucleotides agree with TRBD1. The CDR3 loop spans 16 amino acids. CDR1 and CDR2 (germline): MNHEY, SMNVEV (reference sequence). Trimming took 3 bases from V and 0 from J; bases not matched to a gene: 5. The CDR3 sequence is CASSLQGAGSTDTQYF. CDR3 DNA sequence: TGTGCCAGCAGTTTGCAGGGGGCCGGTAGCACAGATACGCAGTATTTT.